The 16 T cell receptor beta chains reported below all come from one sample, sequenced in a study of CD8+CD57+ T cells in acquired aplastic anemia. Flow cytometry had shown expanded CD8+CD57+ cells in the patients chosen for sequencing. The template for TCR beta VDJ and CDR3 sequence profiling was genomic DNA. TCRdb itself ran the reads through MiXCR, one entry per CDR3 protein. The profile shows hundreds of thousands of distinct CDR3 sequences, 50% to 65% of them singletons. The material sequenced was sorted CD4+, CD8+, or CD8+CD57+ T cells (not recorded which) from PBMCs. The source of these receptors is a human donor with aplastic anemia.

CDR3 nucleotide sequence: TGTGCCACCAGTGAAACGACAGGGGCCTACGAGCAGTACTTC. This translates into CATSETTGAYEQYF. V usage is TRBV24-1 and J usage is TRBJ2-7; 8 nucleotides align to TRBD1. Germline CDR1 and CDR2: KGHDR and SFDVKD. The V gene end was trimmed by 4 bases and the J gene end by 2 bases; junction bases not matched to a gene: 3. This CDR3 has 14 residues.

At least ten counts were recorded for this clonotype. The junction does not match germline at one end; this may be a read error. The genes are TRBV2 and TRBJ1-5; D call uncertain. Germline V gene lookup returns CDR1 SNHLY and CDR2 FYNNEI. This CDR3 spans 12 amino acids. Here the CDR3 reads CASRSDNQPQHF. The CDR3 DNA reads as TGTGCTAGCAGGTCAGACAATCAGCCCCAGCATTTT.

The chain links TRBV24-1 to TRBJ2-2; 9 nucleotides line up with TRBD1. V lost 9 bases and J lost 7; bases outside the gene matches: 8. The CDR3 spans 14 residues. Germline assignment: CDR1 KGHDR and CDR2 SFDVKD. CDR3 DNA: TGTGCCACCGGCCGGACAGGGGAAGGCGGGGAGCTGTTTTTT. It specifies CATGRTGEGGELFF.

The chain links TRBV7-3 to TRBJ2-1, with D possibly called TRBD1 or TRBD2 (5 bases each). Germline CDR1 SGHTA, CDR2 FQGTGA. V shed 3 bases and J shed 2 bases, with 11 bases lying between them. The CDR3 is 15 residues long. As DNA, the CDR3 is TGTGCCAGCAGCTTCCGGGACGGGCCCTACAATGAGCAGTTCTTC. This sequence encodes CASSFRDGPYNEQFF.

The chain employs TRBV20-1 and TRBJ2-5, with 9 bases matching TRBD2. The CDR3 loop spans 15 amino acids. The junction had 3 bases not matched to a gene; V was cut back by 1 base and J by 0 bases. Germline V gene sequence: CDR1 DFQATT, CDR2 SNEGSKA (reference sequence). Here the CDR3 reads CSARGLAEYQETQYF. DNA for the CDR3: TGCAGTGCTAGAGGACTAGCGGAATACCAAGAGACCCAGTACTTC.

CDR3 coding DNA: TGTGCCACCAGTGACATGGACACCGGGGAGCTGTTTTTT. It yields the protein CATSDMDTGELFF. V gene TRBV24-1 combines with J gene TRBJ2-2; no definite D call. In germline, CDR1 is KGHDR, CDR2 SFDVKD. With 4 bases removed from V and 3 bases from J, the gap between germline ends came to 5 bases. The length of the CDR3 is 13 residues.

This clonotype was recorded many times. The chain carries TRBV6-1 and TRBJ1-2; 9 bases agree with TRBD1. V shed 6 bases and J 2 bases; nucleotides not matched to a gene: 7. The CDR3 consists of 15 residues. From germline, CDR1 is MNHNS and CDR2 SASEGT. In nucleotides, the CDR3 is TGTGCCAGCAGATCTCTCGGGACAGGGAACTATGGCTACACCTTC. Its translation: CASRSLGTGNYGYTF.

Ten or more counts support this clonotype. The J gene is TRBJ2-1, the V gene TRBV6-4; TRBD1 agrees at 9 bases. The trim removed 3 bases at V and 2 bases at J, leaving 2 bases unmatched. Germline loops: CDR1 MRHNA, CDR2 SNTAGT. CDR3 length: 15 residues. The CDR3 bases are TGTGCCAGCAGTGAGGGACAGGGCCCCTACAATGAGCAGTTCTTC. It codes for CASSEGQGPYNEQFF.

V and J are TRBV10-1 and TRBJ2-2, with 7 nucleotides matching TRBD1. Germline-derived CDR1 and CDR2 are WNHNN and SYGVQD (reference sequence). The CDR3 is 14 amino acids. J gave up 4 bases and V 4 bases, and 3 bases lay outside the gene matches. CDR3 nucleotide sequence: TGCGCCAGCAGTGCGGACAGGTCCACCGGGGAGCTGTTTTTT. Translation: CASSADRSTGELFF.

This sequence joins TRBV20-1 and TRBJ1-6; D not resolved. Trimming pared 3 bases from V and 5 bases from J, leaving 14 bases between. The CDR3 sequence is 15 residues long. Germline CDR1 reads DFQATT; CDR2 reads SNEGSKA (reference sequence). CDR3 amino acids: CSARMVGPNNSPLHF. The CDR3 DNA follows: TGCAGTGCTAGGATGGTCGGGCCAAATAATTCACCCCTCCACTTT.

This chain links TRBV7-9 with TRBJ1-4; no firm D call. Trimming took 2 bases from V and 2 from J, leaving 9 bases between them. The CDR3 runs to 15 residues. Germline V gene data show CDR1 as SEHNR and CDR2 as FQNEAQ (reference sequence). This CDR3 reads CASSLRGSTNEKLFF. CDR3 sequence (DNA): TGTGCCAGCAGCTTACGAGGATCCACTAATGAAAAACTGTTTTTT. The full variable domain, its missing parts supplied by reference TRBV7-9 and TRBJ1-4, is DTGVSQNPRHKITKRGQNVTFRCDPISEHNRLYWYRQTLGQGPEFLTYFQNEAQLEKSRLLSDRFSAERPKGSFSTLEIQRTEQGDSAMYLCASSLRGSTNEKLFFGSGTQLSVL.

This clonotype was counted at least ten times. The chain recombines TRBV4-1 with TRBJ2-7; no definite D call. Germline V CDR1 and CDR2: MGHRA, YSYEKL. This CDR3 has 17 residues. Trimming cost V 1 base and J 1 base, with 17 bases left between them. In DNA, the CDR3 is TGCGCCAGCAGCCAAGCGATTTTGGGTGGCTCATCCTACGAGCAGTACTTC. It translates to CASSQAILGGSSYEQYF.

The CDR3 nucleotides are TGTGCCACCAGTGGCCTAAGAGGTCCTAGCAATCAGCCCCAGCATTTT. Residues: CATSGLRGPSNQPQHF. The J gene is TRBJ1-5, the V gene TRBV24-1, with D uncertain. Trimming took 5 bases from V and 0 from J, leaving 13 bases between them. The V gene's germline CDR1 is KGHDR and CDR2 SFDVKD. This CDR3 is 16 amino acids long.

The chain couples TRBV10-3 to TRBJ1-1; TRBD1 is a possible D gene (5 bases). The CDR3 is 16 residues long. With 4 bases removed from V and 3 bases from J, the gap between germline ends came to 18 bases. Germline V lookup: CDR1 ENHRY, CDR2 SYGVKD. Here the CDR3 reads CAISGWDGAGDTEAFF. In DNA, the CDR3 is TGTGCCATCAGTGGATGGGACGGAGCCGGGGACACTGAAGCTTTCTTT.

This sequence joins TRBV11-3 and TRBJ1-1; the match to TRBD1 covers 9 bases. CDR1 and CDR2 from the germline V gene are SGHNT and YENEEA. The CDR3 is 14 amino acids. J gave up 4 bases and V 3 bases, and 3 bases lay outside the gene matches. The CDR3 spells CASSLTGGSTEAFF. The CDR3 region has the DNA TGTGCCAGCAGCTTGACAGGGGGGAGCACTGAAGCTTTCTTT.

This clonotype was seen at least ten times. The CDR3, as DNA: TGTGCCAGCAGATTGAGACCGGAATCCTACGAGCAGTACTTC. Protein: CASRLRPESYEQYF. This chain uses TRBV12-3 or TRBV12-4 with TRBJ2-7; D is unresolved. V lost 6 bases to trimming and J lost 1 base, with 13 bases between them. This CDR3 spans 14 amino acids.